This passage covers 10 T cell receptor beta chains from one sample sequenced in a study of shared clonotypes between healthy human individuals. Assay used: immunoSEQ multiplex PCR; TCRdb lists only in-frame clones, some missing. The table has 2.3 million or so clones, more than 80% seen once. Sequences were obtained from naive CD4+ T cells from PBMCs. Subset noted: CD45RA+ positively selected. All receptors derive from a man younger than 35 in good health. Some clones in this sample may be carry-over from other donors' samples.

Note on this clone: The sample holds other DNA sequences that translate to the same CDR3. The chain is built from TRBV6-1 and TRBJ1-2, with D perhaps TRBD1 (6 bases). The V gene's germline CDR1 is MNHNS and CDR2 SASEGT. The CDR3 is made up of 13 amino acids. Trimming cost V 6 bases and J 6 bases, with 14 bases left between them. The CDR3 sequence: CASRIQGSDGYTF. In DNA form, the CDR3 reads TGTGCCAGCAGGATACAGGGCTCGGATGGCTACACCTTC.

The chain uses TRBV11-2 and TRBJ1-1; possibly TRBD1 for D (5 bases). Trimming removed 5 bases at V and 5 bases at J, with 18 bases between. Germline V lookup: CDR1 SGHAT, CDR2 FQNNGV. The CDR3 contains 15 residues. In DNA, the CDR3 is TGTGCCAGCAGCCCCAGCAGCGGGGGGTATACTGAAGCTTTCTTT. This gives the protein CASSPSSGGYTEAFF. The complete variable domain, with remaining parts taken from reference TRBV11-2 and TRBJ1-1, reads EAGVAQSPRYKIIEKRQSVAFWCNPISGHATLYWYQQILGQGPKLLIQFQNNGVVDDSQLPKDRFSAERLKGVDSTLKIQPAKLEDSAVYLCASSPSSGGYTEAFFGQGTRLTVV.

The CDR3 sequence is CASRQASLYEKLFF. CDR3 DNA: TGTGCCAGCAGGCAGGCCTCCTTGTATGAAAAACTGTTTTTT. The chain uses TRBV6-6 and TRBJ1-4; D not resolved. Germline CDR1 is MNHNY and CDR2 is SVGAGI (reference sequence). The CDR3 length is 14 residues. V gave up 6 bases and J gave up 6 bases, with 14 bases separating them.

This rearrangement joins TRBV5-1 to TRBJ1-2; no definite D call. The germline gives CDR1 SGHRS, CDR2 YFSETQ. There are 14 residues in the CDR3. Trimming pared 0 bases from V and 1 base from J, leaving 7 bases between. This CDR3 reads CASSLGQINYGYTF. CDR3 DNA sequence: TGCGCCAGCAGCTTGGGGCAGATTAACTATGGCTACACCTTC.

The chain links TRBV6-4 to TRBJ1-5, with unresolved D. The CDR3 consists of 15 residues. V was cut by 3 bases and J by 0 bases, with 9 bases left in between. The germline gives CDR1 MRHNA, CDR2 SNTAGT. The CDR3 DNA follows: TGTGCCAGCAGTGAAGGAAGTTATAGCAATCAGCCCCAGCATTTT. Encoded protein: CASSEGSYSNQPQHF.

The rearrangement joins TRBV4-3 to TRBJ2-7, with D perhaps given as TRBD1 or TRBD2 (5 bases each). Looked up from germline, CDR1 is LGHNA and CDR2 is YSLEER. The CDR3 length is 14 residues. Between the trimmed V and J ends, which lost 4 bases and 0 bases, there was a span of 10 bases. The CDR3, as DNA: TGCGCCAGCAGCCCGGGGACGGACTCCTACGAGCAGTACTTC. The encoded protein is CASSPGTDSYEQYF.

The chain has TRBV5-1 and TRBJ2-2, with 11 bases that match TRBD2. J gave up 1 base and V 6 bases, and 23 bases lay outside the gene matches. Looked up from germline, CDR1 is SGHRS and CDR2 is YFSETQ. There are 22 residues in the CDR3. The DNA of the CDR3 is TGCGCCAGCACCCATATTAGCGGGAGGGCCGCCGCGATAAGGGAGAACACCGGGGAGCTGTTTTTT. Protein product: CASTHISGRAAAIRENTGELFF. The full variable domain, in which reference TRBV5-1 and TRBJ2-2 provide the parts outside the CDR3, is KAGVTQTPRYLIKTRGQQVTLSCSPISGHRSVSWYQQTPGQGLQFLFEYFSETQRNKGNFPGRFSGRQFSNSRSEMNVSTLELGDSALYLCASTHISGRAAAIRENTGELFFGEGSRLTVL.

Only one count was recorded for this clone. The rearrangement uses TRBV18 and TRBJ2-1, with TRBD2 matching 7 bases. Germline values: CDR1 KGHSH, CDR2 LQKENI. V lost 5 bases to trimming and J lost 8 bases; unmatched junction nucleotides: 3. The CDR3 consists of 12 residues. The CDR3 region is CASSTTSDEQFF. CDR3 DNA sequence: TGTGCCAGCTCAACAACTAGCGATGAGCAGTTCTTC.

The rearrangement links TRBV5-4 to TRBJ2-7; D is unclear. Germline V gene lookup returns CDR1 SGHNT and CDR2 YYREEE (reference sequence). V was cut by 0 bases and J by 3 bases, with 7 bases left in between. This CDR3 spans 13 amino acids. The CDR3 region has the DNA TGTGCCAGCAGCTTGGTAGGGAACTACGAGCAGTACTTC. Protein product: CASSLVGNYEQYF.

The chain has TRBV7-9 and TRBJ2-1; D gene unclear. The CDR3 has 12 amino acids. CDR1 and CDR2 (germline): SEHNR, FQNEAQ (reference sequence). V was clipped by 3 bases and J by 9 bases, with 9 bases between them. CDR3 protein: CASSFWVGEQFF. The CDR3 DNA reads TGTGCCAGCAGCTTTTGGGTTGGTGAGCAGTTCTTC.